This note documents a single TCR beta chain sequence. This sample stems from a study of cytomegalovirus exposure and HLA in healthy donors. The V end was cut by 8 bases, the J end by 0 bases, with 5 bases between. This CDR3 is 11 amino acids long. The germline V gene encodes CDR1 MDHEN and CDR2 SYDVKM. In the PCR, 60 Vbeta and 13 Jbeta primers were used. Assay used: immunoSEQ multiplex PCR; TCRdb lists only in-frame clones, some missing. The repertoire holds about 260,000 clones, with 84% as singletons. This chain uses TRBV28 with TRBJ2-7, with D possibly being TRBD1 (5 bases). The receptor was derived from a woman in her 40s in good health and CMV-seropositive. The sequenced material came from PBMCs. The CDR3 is CASGASYEQYF. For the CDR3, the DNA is TGTGCCAGCGGGGCCTCCTACGAGCAGTACTTC.